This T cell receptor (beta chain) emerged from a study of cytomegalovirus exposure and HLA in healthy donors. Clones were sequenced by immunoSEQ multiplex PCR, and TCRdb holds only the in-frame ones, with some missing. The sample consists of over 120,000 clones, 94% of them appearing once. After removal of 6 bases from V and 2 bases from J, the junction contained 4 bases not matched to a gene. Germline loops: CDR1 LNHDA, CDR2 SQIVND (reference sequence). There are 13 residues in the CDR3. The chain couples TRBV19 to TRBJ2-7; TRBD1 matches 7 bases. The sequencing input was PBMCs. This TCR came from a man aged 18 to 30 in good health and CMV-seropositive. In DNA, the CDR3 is TGTGCCAGTAGACTACAGGGGACCTACGAGCAGTACTTC. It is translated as CASRLQGTYEQYF. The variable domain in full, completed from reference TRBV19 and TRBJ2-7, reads DGGITQSPKYLFRKEGQNVTLSCEQNLNHDAMYWYRQDPGQGLRLIYYSQIVNDFQKGDIAEGYSVSREKKESFPLTVTSAQKNPTAFYLCASRLQGTYEQYFGPGTRLTVT.